These 16 T cell receptor beta chains were sequenced from one sample in a study of T cells in localized non-small cell lung cancer. Some clones are missing from TCRdb's copy, which holds only in-frame ones; the method was immunoSEQ multiplex PCR. This table has approximately 35,000 clones, roughly nine tenths appearing once. Material: PBMCs, obtained before any cancer treatment. The receptor source for this set is a man aged 40-75 years with stage II lung adenocarcinoma.

This rearrangement joins TRBV7-2 to TRBJ1-1; D is possibly TRBD1 (6 bases). CDR1 is SGHTA, CDR2 FQGNSA, per germline. The V and J ends lost 1 base and 0 bases respectively, with 12 bases between them. This CDR3 is built from 16 residues. The CDR3, as DNA: TGTGCCAGCAGCTTAGATACAGGGAGGATGAACACTGAAGCTTTCTTT. As protein: CASSLDTGRMNTEAFF.

This chain joins TRBV6-6 and TRBJ2-5; D possibly corresponds to TRBD2 (5 bases). The V gene lost 6 bases and the J gene lost 7 bases, with 15 bases spanning the gap. This CDR3 has 13 amino acids. Germline V CDR1 and CDR2: MNHNY, SVGAGI (reference sequence). DNA of the CDR3: TGTGCCAGCAGCGCGGCGGTTCGGGGGACCCAGTACTTC. Translation: CASSAAVRGTQYF.

The table lists this clone with a few counts. The chain employs TRBV9 and TRBJ2-3, with 8 bases aligning to TRBD1. Trimming took 2 bases from V and 2 from J; bases not matched to a gene: 7. This CDR3 region has 16 residues. Germline CDR1 is SGDLS and CDR2 is YYNGEE. For the CDR3, the DNA is TGTGCCAGCAGCGTTTCAGGGGGCGGATCCACAGATACGCAGTATTTT. Its translation is CASSVSGGGSTDTQYF. The whole variable domain, filled in from reference TRBV9 and TRBJ2-3, reads DSGVTQTPKHLITATGQRVTLRCSPRSGDLSVYWYQQSLDQGLQFLIQYYNGEERAKGNILERFSAQQFPDLHSELNLSSLELGDSALYFCASSVSGGGSTDTQYFGPGTRLTVL.

This clone was seen just once. The chain recombines TRBV11-2 with TRBJ2-3; D gene ambiguous. This CDR3 contains 14 residues. Trimming left V 5 bases short and J 6 bases short, with 15 bases between. Germline V gives CDR1 SGHAT, CDR2 FQNNGV. This CDR3 reads CASSPRRQVDTQYF. For the CDR3, the DNA is TGTGCCAGCAGCCCCCGGCGGCAGGTGGATACGCAGTATTTT.

The rearrangement uses TRBV11-2 and TRBJ1-1; possibly TRBD1 for D (5 bases). Germline assignment: CDR1 SGHAT and CDR2 FQNNGV. Trimming removed 5 bases at V and 6 bases at J, with 10 bases between. The length of the CDR3 is 12 residues. This CDR3 is CASSPAGAEAFF. In DNA form, the CDR3 reads TGTGCCAGCAGCCCGGCGGGGGCTGAAGCTTTCTTT.

The genes are TRBV5-4 and TRBJ1-1; no clear D. This CDR3 is built from 12 residues. Trimming pared 1 base from V and 7 bases from J, leaving 8 bases between. CDR1 and CDR2 (germline): SGHNT, YYREEE (reference sequence). The CDR3 loop is CASSLSALEAFF. The DNA for the CDR3 is TGTGCCAGCAGCTTGAGCGCCCTTGAAGCTTTCTTT.

This chain connects TRBV2 to TRBJ1-5; possibly TRBD1 for D (6 bases). The V end lost 7 bases, the J end lost 7 bases, and 17 bases lay between the germline ends. This CDR3 has 14 amino acids. Germline assignment: CDR1 SNHLY and CDR2 FYNNEI. CDR3 amino acids: CASNGGADGQPQHF. CDR3 nucleotides: TGTGCCAGCAACGGGGGCGCCGATGGACAGCCCCAGCATTTT.

V gene TRBV29-1 combines with J gene TRBJ2-2; D gene unclear. This CDR3 has 12 amino acids. V lost 8 bases and J lost 4, with 11 bases in between. Germline V gene lookup returns CDR1 SQVTM and CDR2 ANQGSEA. CDR3 loop: CSSRRSTGELFF. The CDR3 bases are TGCAGCTCCCGAAGGAGCACCGGGGAGCTGTTTTTT.

J is TRBJ2-7 and V is TRBV7-3; 8 nucleotides align to TRBD1. The CDR3 is made up of 15 amino acids. The V and J ends lost 3 bases and 2 bases, in that order; junction bases with no gene match: 6. Germline V gene lookup returns CDR1 SGHTA and CDR2 FQGTGA. CDR3 sequence (DNA): TGTGCCAGCAGCTTGGGACAGGCTCCTGCCTACGAGCAGTACTTC. Translated, it gives CASSLGQAPAYEQYF.

The V gene is TRBV7-3, the J gene TRBJ2-1, with TRBD1 identical over 9 bases. The CDR3 length is 16 residues. The J segment lost 2 bases and the V segment lost 0 bases, leaving 2 bases of the junction unmatched. Per germline, CDR1 SGHTA and CDR2 FQGTGA. DNA for the CDR3: TGTGCCAGCAGCTTAACGGGGGACAGGGCCTACAATGAGCAGTTCTTC. This gives the protein CASSLTGDRAYNEQFF.

V usage is TRBV27 and J usage is TRBJ1-3; D is perhaps TRBD1 (5 bases). V was clipped by 6 bases and J by 0 bases, with 9 bases between them. This CDR3 has 14 amino acids. The germline V gene encodes CDR1 MNHEY and CDR2 SMNVEV (reference sequence). The CDR3 nucleotides read TGTGCCAGCAGGGGGCTAAGCTCTGGAAACACCATATATTTT. This translates into CASRGLSSGNTIYF.

The chain has TRBV11-3 and TRBJ1-2; D might be TRBD1 (6 bases). Germline loops: CDR1 SGHNT, CDR2 YENEEA. V was pared by 4 bases and J by 7 bases, with 13 bases between. The CDR3 runs 13 residues. CDR3 loop: CASSSAGGRGYTF. CDR3 in DNA: TGTGCCAGCAGCTCCGCCGGGGGCCGTGGCTACACCTTC.

CDR3 DNA sequence: TGTGCCAGCAGCGTAAGATCCTCATCCCAGTACTTC. Protein product: CASSVRSSSQYF. The genes are TRBV28 and TRBJ2-5, with D unresolved. CDR1 MDHEN and CDR2 SYDVKM come from the germline V gene. Trimming shortened V by 6 bases and J by 9 bases, and 14 bases separated the two germline ends. The CDR3 length is 12 residues.

J is TRBJ2-3 and V is TRBV7-2; D unclear. CDR1 is SGHTA and CDR2 is FQGNSA in the germline V gene. V was pared by 1 base and J by 3 bases, with 11 bases between. The CDR3 sequence is 15 residues long. CDR3 bases: TGTGCCAGCAGCTTAGGGGCTGGTGGTACAGATACGCAGTATTTT. As protein: CASSLGAGGTDTQYF.

The gene calls are TRBV4-1 and TRBJ2-7; possibly TRBD1 for D (5 bases). Looked up from germline, CDR1 is MGHRA and CDR2 is YSYEKL. The V and J ends lost 2 bases and 3 bases respectively, with 8 bases between them. The CDR3 spans 13 residues. DNA for the CDR3: TGCGCCAGCAGCCAAACAGACAGCTACGAGCAGTACTTC. This gives the protein CASSQTDSYEQYF.

The chain is built from TRBV18 and TRBJ2-2; 9 bases agree with TRBD1. The length of the CDR3 is 17 residues. Trimming cost V 3 bases and J 4 bases; bases outside gene matches: 9. The V gene's germline CDR1 is KGHSH and CDR2 LQKENI. The CDR3, as DNA: TGTGCCAGCTCACCCACCGTACAGGGGGCCGGCACCGGGGAGCTGTTTTTT. As protein: CASSPTVQGAGTGELFF.